This section outlines one T cell receptor beta chain sequence together with its context. The CDR3 has 13 residues. The V gene lost 3 bases and the J gene lost 2 bases, with 8 bases spanning the gap. Germline CDR1 and CDR2: ENHRY and SYGVKD. This sample is part of a study of T cell changes during pregnancy in multiple sclerosis. The table came from immunoSEQ multiplex PCR; TCRdb's copy has only in-frame clones and leaves some out. The data contain more than 25,000 clones, roughly nine tenths of them singletons. The chain combines TRBV10-3 with TRBJ2-7; D is ambiguous. This clonotype was obtained from a female donor with multiple sclerosis, enrolled in a pregnancy study. The sequencing used CD8+ T cells from peripheral blood mononuclear cells, collected in the third trimester of pregnancy. The CDR3 nucleotides are TGTGCCATCAGTGATCTTCTAACCTACGAGCAGTACTTC. Its translation: CAISDLLTYEQYF.